These 2 T cell receptor beta chains were sequenced from one sample in a study of early T cells in non-severe SARS-CoV-2 infection (dated by TCRdb to the early 2020s). The library was made by 5' RACE. Sequencing took place on a NextSeq 500. The raw public data were reprocessed by TCRdb itself: fastp quality trimming at Q25, MiXCR clonotype calling, in-frame beta chains only. Identical CDR3 protein sequences are pooled into one entry, listed with their most common genes and DNA. This sample has 75,000 to 80,000 distinct CDR3 sequences in its table, and less than 20% of those were observed once. The ten largest clones capture 2.9% of the sample. The sequenced sample consisted of whole blood. These receptors all stem from an adult who was a healthcare worker with PCR-confirmed SARS-CoV-2 infection or an uninfected control (not recorded which).

This clonotype was seen ten or more times. This chain connects TRBV3-1 to TRBJ2-6; weak D call: TRBD1 (5 bases). V shed 3 bases and J shed 4 bases, with 10 bases lying between them. The CDR3 consists of 15 residues. In germline, CDR1 is LGHDT, CDR2 YNNKEL (reference sequence). The CDR3 bases are TGTGCCAGCAGCCACTCAGGGTCAGGGGCCAACGTCCTGACTTTC. Protein product: CASSHSGSGANVLTF.

This clonotype was picked up many times. V gene TRBV29-1 combines with J gene TRBJ2-5, with 12 bases identical to TRBD2. After removal of 7 bases from V and 10 bases from J, the junction contained 4 bases not matched to a gene. The CDR3 consists of 11 residues. Germline CDR1 reads SQVTM; CDR2 reads ANQGSEA. CDR3: CSAGLAGRQYF. CDR3 bases: TGCAGCGCCGGACTAGCGGGACGCCAGTACTTC.